This T cell receptor (beta chain) was retrieved from a study of cytomegalovirus exposure and HLA in healthy donors. Findings and limits, study-wide: The authors enumerated some 170 TCR beta chains as linked to cytomegalovirus. Rarity held for most TCR sequences, but there were some public TCRs that occurred in many donors.

V was shortened by 0 bases and J by 6 bases, with 18 bases between the two germline ends. Germline lookup yields CDR1 LGHNA and CDR2 YSLEER. This CDR3 region has 16 residues. Separate from the approximately 670-subject first cohort was the roughly 120-subject validation cohort, to which the donors belonged. Here immunoSEQ multiplex PCR was the method, and the copy in TCRdb shows in-frame clones only, minus some. Of about 56,000 clones listed, around nine tenths are singletons. A remark on this clone: The antigen remains unidentified.

The sequence was collected from a man between 18 and 29 years old in good health and CMV-seronegative. This sequence joins TRBV4-3 and TRBJ2-7, with D tentatively TRBD1 (5 bases). Sequencing used PBMCs. The DNA for the CDR3 is TGCGCCAGCAGCCAAGATCTCCCAGGGAAATATGTCGAGCAGTACTTC. Protein: CASSQDLPGKYVEQYF.